The clone carrying this T cell receptor beta chain showed up just once. Its specificity is not known. The data were obtained in a study of cytomegalovirus exposure and HLA in healthy donors. As for the study in general: Unique TCRs numbering approximately 81 million, obtained from HLA-typed donors, made up an early data release. Whole-study findings and limits: With later analysis, a missense DCLRE1C variant became linked to TCR beta V- and J-gene trimming. Cytomegalovirus association was listed for 150 or so TCR beta chains. A later analysis reportedly found that, within productive TCRs, an Asian-associated ancestry cluster had fewer N-insertions than the mean observed across the roughly 730 donors.

The CDR3 extends over 15 amino acids. The V gene end was trimmed by 5 bases and the J gene end by 8 bases; junction bases not matched to a gene: 14. The germline CDR1 and CDR2 sequences are MDHEN and SYDVKM. The PCR used 60 Vbeta and 13 Jbeta primers. Libraries were prepared by immunoSEQ multiplex PCR; TCRdb keeps only in-frame clonotypes and omits some of them. The sample holds more than 130,000 clones, over 70% seen once. This chain connects TRBV28 to TRBJ1-2; 7 bases line up with TRBD1. The clonotype comes from a male donor in good health and CMV-seronegative. The sequenced sample consisted of PBMCs. In nucleotides, the CDR3 is TGTGCCAGCAGTCCCTACTCGACAGGGATAGGGGGCTACACCTTC. Its translation is CASSPYSTGIGGYTF.